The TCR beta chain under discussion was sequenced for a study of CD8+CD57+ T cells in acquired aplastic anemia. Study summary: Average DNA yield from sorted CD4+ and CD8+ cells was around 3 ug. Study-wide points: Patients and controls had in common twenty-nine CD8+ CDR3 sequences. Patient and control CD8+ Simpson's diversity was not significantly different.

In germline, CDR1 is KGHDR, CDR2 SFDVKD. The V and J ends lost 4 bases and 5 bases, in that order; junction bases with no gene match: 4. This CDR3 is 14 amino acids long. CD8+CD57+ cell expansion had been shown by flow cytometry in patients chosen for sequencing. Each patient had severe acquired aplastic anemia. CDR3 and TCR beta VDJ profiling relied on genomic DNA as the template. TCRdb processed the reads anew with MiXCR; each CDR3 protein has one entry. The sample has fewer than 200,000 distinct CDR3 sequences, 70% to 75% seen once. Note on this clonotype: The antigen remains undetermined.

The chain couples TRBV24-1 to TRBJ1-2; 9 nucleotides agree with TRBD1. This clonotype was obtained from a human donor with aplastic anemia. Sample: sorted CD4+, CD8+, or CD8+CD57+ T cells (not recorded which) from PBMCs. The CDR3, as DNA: TGTGCCACCAGTGACATGGGACAGGGATATGGCTACACCTTC. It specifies CATSDMGQGYGYTF.